The clone carrying this T cell receptor beta chain was observed a handful of times. What it binds is not known. This sample is drawn from a study of T cells in Graves' hyperthyroidism and ophthalmopathy. Study-level findings and limits: The model forecast ophthalmopathy, anticipating it by a median around 6.5 months before onset.

Regions amplified from RNA transcripts were the TCR beta CDR3 regions. A first-round RT-PCR of the TCR CDR3 used the HTBI primer set. MiXCR was run by TCRdb on the multiplex PCR reads, yielding one entry per CDR3 protein. The sample shows about 640,000 distinct CDR3 sequences, 20% of them seen only once. The sequencing sample was made of blood. The TCR was taken from a man aged 25 to 40 with Graves' ophthalmopathy.

For the CDR3, the DNA is TGTGCCAGCAGTCCCCCGGGTCAGGTGAGACAGCCCCAGCATTTT. This codes for CASSPPGQVRQPQHF. V is TRBV28 and J is TRBJ1-5; D not certain. The CDR3 totals 15 residues. Germline CDR1 is MDHEN and CDR2 is SYDVKM. V was clipped by 5 bases and J by 7 bases, with 18 bases between them.